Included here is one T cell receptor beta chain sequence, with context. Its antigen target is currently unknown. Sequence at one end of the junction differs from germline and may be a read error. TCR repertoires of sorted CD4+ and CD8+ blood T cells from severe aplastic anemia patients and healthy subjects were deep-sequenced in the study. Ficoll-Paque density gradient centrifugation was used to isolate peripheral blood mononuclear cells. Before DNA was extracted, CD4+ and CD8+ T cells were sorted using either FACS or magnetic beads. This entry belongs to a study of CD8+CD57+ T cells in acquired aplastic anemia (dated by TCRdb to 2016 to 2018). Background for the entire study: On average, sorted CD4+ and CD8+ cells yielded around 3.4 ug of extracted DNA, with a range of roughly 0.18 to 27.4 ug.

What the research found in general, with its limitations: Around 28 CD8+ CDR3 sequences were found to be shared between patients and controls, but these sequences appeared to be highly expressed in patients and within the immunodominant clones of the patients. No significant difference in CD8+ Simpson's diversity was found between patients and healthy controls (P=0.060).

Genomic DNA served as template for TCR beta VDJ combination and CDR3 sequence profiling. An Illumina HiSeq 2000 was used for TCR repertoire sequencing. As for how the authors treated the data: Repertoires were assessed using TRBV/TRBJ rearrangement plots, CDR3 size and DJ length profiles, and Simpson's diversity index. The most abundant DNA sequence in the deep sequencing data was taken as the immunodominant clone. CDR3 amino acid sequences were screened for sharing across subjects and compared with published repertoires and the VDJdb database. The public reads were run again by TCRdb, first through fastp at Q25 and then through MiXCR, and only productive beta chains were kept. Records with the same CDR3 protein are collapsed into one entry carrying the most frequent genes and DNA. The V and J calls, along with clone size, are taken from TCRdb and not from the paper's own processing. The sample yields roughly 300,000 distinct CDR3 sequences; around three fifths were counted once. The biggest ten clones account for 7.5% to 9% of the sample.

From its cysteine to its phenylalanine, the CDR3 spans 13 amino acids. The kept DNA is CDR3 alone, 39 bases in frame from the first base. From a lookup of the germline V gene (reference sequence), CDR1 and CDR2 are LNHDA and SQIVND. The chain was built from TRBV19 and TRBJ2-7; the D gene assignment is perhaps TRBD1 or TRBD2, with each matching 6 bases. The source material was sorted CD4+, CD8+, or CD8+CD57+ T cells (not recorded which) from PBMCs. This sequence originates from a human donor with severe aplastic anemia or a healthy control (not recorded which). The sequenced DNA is TGCGCCAGCAGCCAAGAGGGGGGCAACGAGCAGTACTTC. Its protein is CASSQEGGNEQYF.